The rows below give T cell receptor beta chains drawn from one sample of a study of blood T cell repertoires in COVID-19. The table came from immunoSEQ multiplex PCR; TCRdb's copy has only in-frame clones and leaves some out. The data contain roughly 190,000 clones, 70% to 90% of them seen just once; the ten biggest clones take up around 5.8%. Sequenced sample: peripheral blood. Receptors originate from a man aged 40-49 years with active or convalescent COVID-19. The CDR3 runs from the conserved cysteine through the conserved F or W. A D gene is named only where the DNA matches it firmly. Expanded clones are given a class, and other clones once, few, many or no size at all.

CDR3 DNA: TGTGCCAGCACCCCAGCCGGCAGGAATGGCTACACCTTC
CDR3 protein: CASTPAGRNGYTF
J gene: TRBJ1-2
clone size: .
V gene: TRBV27
D gene: .

CDR3 DNA: TGTGCCAGCAGCCCTGGGGAGGTCGCACAAGAGACCCAGTACTTC
CDR3 protein: CASSPGEVAQETQYF
J gene: TRBJ2-5
clone size: .
V gene: TRBV7-9
D gene: .

CDR3 DNA: TGCGCCAGCAGCTTGGGAAGTGTACAGGGGGGTCAGCCCCAGCATTTT
CDR3 protein: CASSLGSVQGGQPQHF
J gene: TRBJ1-5
clone size: once
V gene: TRBV5-1
D gene: TRBD1

CDR3 DNA: TGTGCCAGCAGCTTAGATACGTTAGGACAGGGTCTTGGCTACACCTTC
CDR3 protein: CASSLDTLGQGLGYTF
J gene: TRBJ1-2
clone size: few
V gene: TRBV11-2
D gene: TRBD1

CDR3 DNA: TGTGCCAGCAGCGGGGGGTTGGGTTACACCGGGGAGCTGTTTTTT
CDR3 protein: CASSGGLGYTGELFF
J gene: TRBJ2-2
clone size: .
V gene: TRBV5-6
D gene: .

CDR3 DNA: TGTGCCAGCAGAACACAGGGGGTTTTGTCAGCTTTCTTT
CDR3 protein: CASRTQGVLSAFF
J gene: TRBJ1-1
clone size: .
V gene: TRBV27
D gene: TRBD1

CDR3 DNA: TGTGCCAGCAGTGGCACAGGAGACACCGGGGAGCTGTTTTTT
CDR3 protein: CASSGTGDTGELFF
J gene: TRBJ2-2
clone size: .
V gene: TRBV6-4
D gene: .

CDR3 DNA: TGTGCCAGCAGCGTCACAGGGTCGCGAGGAAACACCATATATTTT
CDR3 protein: CASSVTGSRGNTIYF
J gene: TRBJ1-3
clone size: .
V gene: TRBV9
D gene: .

CDR3 DNA: TGCGCCAGCAGCTTGGGAACTAGCGGGGGGGCCAGAGATACGCAGTATTTT
CDR3 protein: CASSLGTSGGARDTQYF
J gene: TRBJ2-3
clone size: .
V gene: TRBV5-1
D gene: TRBD2

CDR3 DNA: TGTGCCAGCAGCCGTGAACTACAGGGGGCATTCCGTGTGGATACGCAGTATTTT
CDR3 protein: CASSRELQGAFRVDTQYF
J gene: TRBJ2-3
clone size: .
V gene: TRBV28
D gene: TRBD1

CDR3 DNA: TGTGCCAGCAGAATATCCGGGGAGCTGTTTTTT
CDR3 protein: CASRISGELFF
J gene: TRBJ2-2
clone size: .
V gene: TRBV12-3/TRBV12-4
D gene: .

CDR3 DNA: TGTGCCAGCAGCTTGGGAGGGCCAGTAAGCGCTTTCTTT
CDR3 protein: CASSLGGPVSAFF
J gene: TRBJ1-1
clone size: .
V gene: TRBV5-8
D gene: .

CDR3 DNA: TGTGCCAGCAGCTTAAGCCTGACAGGGGCGAACACCGGGGAGCTGTTTTTT
CDR3 protein: CASSLSLTGANTGELFF
J gene: TRBJ2-2
clone size: .
V gene: TRBV5-5
D gene: TRBD1

CDR3 DNA: TGTGCCAGCAGCCAGGACCCCAGAACAACAGGAATAAATGAAAAACTGTTTTTT
CDR3 protein: CASSQDPRTTGINEKLFF
J gene: TRBJ1-4
clone size: once
V gene: TRBV14
D gene: .

CDR3 DNA: TGTGCCACCAGGGCCGGCGGTAGCAATCAGCCCCAGCATTTT
CDR3 protein: CATRAGGSNQPQHF
J gene: TRBJ1-5
clone size: .
V gene: TRBV15
D gene: .

CDR3 DNA: TGCAGCGTTGAAGCGTCAGGGGGCGGCTATGGCTACACCTTC
CDR3 protein: CSVEASGGGYGYTF
J gene: TRBJ1-2
clone size: .
V gene: TRBV29-1
D gene: TRBD1

CDR3 DNA: TGTGCCAGCGGGAGGGAGACAGGCCCAGATACGCAGTATTTT
CDR3 protein: CASGRETGPDTQYF
J gene: TRBJ2-3
clone size: .
V gene: TRBV2
D gene: .

CDR3 DNA: TGTGCCAGCAGCTTTTTTTCGGTGGGCTACACCTTC
CDR3 protein: CASSFFSVGYTF
J gene: TRBJ1-2
clone size: once
V gene: TRBV11-2
D gene: .

CDR3 DNA: TGTGCCAGCAGTTATTCCGCAACTAATGAAAAACTGTTTTTT
CDR3 protein: CASSYSATNEKLFF
J gene: TRBJ1-4
clone size: few
V gene: TRBV6-5
D gene: .

CDR3 DNA: TGTGCCAGCACTGAATTACAGGGGACTCAGCCCCAGCATTTT
CDR3 protein: CASTELQGTQPQHF
J gene: TRBJ1-5
clone size: .
V gene: TRBV6-1
D gene: TRBD1

CDR3 DNA: TGCGCCAGCAGTGACCCCACCCCAGAAAATCAGCCCCAGCATTTT
CDR3 protein: CASSDPTPENQPQHF
J gene: TRBJ1-5
clone size: .
V gene: TRBV10-2
D gene: .

CDR3 DNA: TGTGCCAGCAGCTCATCGACAGCTGCCTACGAGCAGTACTTC
CDR3 protein: CASSSSTAAYEQYF
J gene: TRBJ2-7
clone size: few
V gene: TRBV7-6
D gene: .

CDR3 DNA: TGTGCCTGGGGCCGGGACAGGGGGAATTCACCCCTCCACTTT
CDR3 protein: CAWGRDRGNSPLHF
J gene: TRBJ1-6
clone size: .
V gene: TRBV30
D gene: TRBD1

CDR3 DNA: TGCACCAGCAGCCAAGATGGTCCCCTAGCGGGCACCGGGGAGCTGTTTTTT
CDR3 protein: CTSSQDGPLAGTGELFF
J gene: TRBJ2-2
clone size: .
V gene: TRBV1
D gene: .

CDR3 DNA: TGCAGCGGGGAGGCGGGAGGCAATGAGCAGTTCTTC
CDR3 protein: CSGEAGGNEQFF
J gene: TRBJ2-1
clone size: .
V gene: TRBV29-1
D gene: TRBD2

CDR3 DNA: TGCAGCGCCCATGTGAACACTGAAGCTTTCTTT
CDR3 protein: CSAHVNTEAFF
J gene: TRBJ1-1
clone size: .
V gene: TRBV29-1
D gene: .

CDR3 DNA: TGTGCCAGCAGTAGCATTGTTTGGGGCGACGAGCAGTACTTC
CDR3 protein: CASSSIVWGDEQYF
J gene: TRBJ2-7
clone size: .
V gene: TRBV6-2/TRBV6-3
D gene: .

CDR3 DNA: TGTGCCAGCAGCCGCGGACTAGCGGGGGACACCGGGGAGCTGTTTTTT
CDR3 protein: CASSRGLAGDTGELFF
J gene: TRBJ2-2
clone size: once
V gene: TRBV14
D gene: TRBD2

CDR3 DNA: TGTGCCAGCAGCTTAATGGGACAGGGGGTCTACGAGCAGTACTTC
CDR3 protein: CASSLMGQGVYEQYF
J gene: TRBJ2-7
clone size: .
V gene: TRBV11-2
D gene: TRBD1

CDR3 DNA: TGTGCCAGCGGTCTAGCGGGAGTAGGAGATACGCAGTATTTT
CDR3 protein: CASGLAGVGDTQYF
J gene: TRBJ2-3
clone size: .
V gene: TRBV28
D gene: TRBD2

CDR3 DNA: TGTGCCAGCAGTCCCAGGGGGCGTATCACAGATACGCAGTATTTT
CDR3 protein: CASSPRGRITDTQYF
J gene: TRBJ2-3
clone size: .
V gene: TRBV28
D gene: TRBD1

CDR3 DNA: TGTGCCAGCAACCTAGGAGGGGGCGCAAACTATGGCTACACCTTC
CDR3 protein: CASNLGGGANYGYTF
J gene: TRBJ1-2
clone size: .
V gene: TRBV2
D gene: TRBD1

CDR3 DNA: TGCGCCAGCAGGCGACAGGAATCCTACGAGCAGTACTTC
CDR3 protein: CASRRQESYEQYF
J gene: TRBJ2-7
clone size: .
V gene: TRBV5-1
D gene: .

CDR3 DNA: TGTGCCAGCAGTGAACCGGGACAGACGCAGCCCCAGCATTTT
CDR3 protein: CASSEPGQTQPQHF
J gene: TRBJ1-5
clone size: .
V gene: TRBV2
D gene: TRBD1

CDR3 DNA: TGTGCCAGCAGTCACGGGGACAGGGATGAAAAACTGTTTTTT
CDR3 protein: CASSHGDRDEKLFF
J gene: TRBJ1-4
clone size: .
V gene: TRBV27
D gene: TRBD1

CDR3 DNA: TGTGCCAGCTCACAAACAGGGGGGAGCTACGAGCAGTACTTC
CDR3 protein: CASSQTGGSYEQYF
J gene: TRBJ2-7
clone size: once
V gene: TRBV18
D gene: TRBD1